The present entry profiles one T cell receptor beta chain with its context. Its antigen is still unknown. Template switching, a step in the protocol, added a universal primer site, and cDNA carried unique molecular identifiers. TCRdb analysed the 5' RACE reads with MiXCR anew, one entry per CDR3 protein. This sample has some 710,000 distinct CDR3 sequences, with 5.5% to 6.5% found just once. This sample was taken from a study of identical twins. Points from the study as a whole: Twin sharing of out-of-frame TCR alpha was underestimated by models in monozygotic pairs. Low generation-probability sequences were in excess among twin-shared out-of-frame alpha sequences.

V was pared by 3 bases and J by 0 bases, with 1 base of the junction left unmatched. Germline V gene data show CDR1 as SGHTA and CDR2 as FQGNSA. There are 15 residues in the CDR3. V gene TRBV7-2 combines with J gene TRBJ2-7; 11 bases map to TRBD2. The receptor was derived from a man aged 18 to 30 in good health. Source material: naive T cells sorted from blood. CDR3 DNA sequence: TGTGCCAGCAGCTTGACTAGCGGGGACTCCTACGAGCAGTACTTC. Translation gives CASSLTSGDSYEQYF.